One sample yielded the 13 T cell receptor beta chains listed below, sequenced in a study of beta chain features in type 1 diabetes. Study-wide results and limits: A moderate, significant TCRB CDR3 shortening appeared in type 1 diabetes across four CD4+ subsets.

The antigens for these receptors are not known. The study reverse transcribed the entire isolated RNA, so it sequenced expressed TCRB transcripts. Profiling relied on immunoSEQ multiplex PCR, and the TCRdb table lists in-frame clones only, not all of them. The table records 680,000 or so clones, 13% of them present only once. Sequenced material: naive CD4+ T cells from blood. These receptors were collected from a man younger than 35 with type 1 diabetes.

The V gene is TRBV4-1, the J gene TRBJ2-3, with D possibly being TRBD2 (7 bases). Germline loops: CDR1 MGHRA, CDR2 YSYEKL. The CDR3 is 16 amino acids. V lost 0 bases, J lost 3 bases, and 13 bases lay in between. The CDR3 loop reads CASSQESGGRTDTQYF. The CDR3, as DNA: TGCGCCAGCAGCCAAGAGTCGGGGGGCAGAACAGATACGCAGTATTTT.

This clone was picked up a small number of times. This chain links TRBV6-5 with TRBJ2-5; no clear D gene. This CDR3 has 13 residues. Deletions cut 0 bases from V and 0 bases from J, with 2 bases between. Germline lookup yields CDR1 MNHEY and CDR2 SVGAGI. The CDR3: CASSYSHQETQYF. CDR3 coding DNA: TGTGCCAGCAGTTACTCTCACCAAGAGACCCAGTACTTC.

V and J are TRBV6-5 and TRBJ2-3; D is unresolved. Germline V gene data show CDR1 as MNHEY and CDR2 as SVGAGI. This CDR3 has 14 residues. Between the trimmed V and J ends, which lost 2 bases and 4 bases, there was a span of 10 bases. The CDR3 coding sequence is TGTGCCAGCAGTTACGGGGTAGCTTCAGATACGCAGTATTTT. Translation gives CASSYGVASDTQYF.

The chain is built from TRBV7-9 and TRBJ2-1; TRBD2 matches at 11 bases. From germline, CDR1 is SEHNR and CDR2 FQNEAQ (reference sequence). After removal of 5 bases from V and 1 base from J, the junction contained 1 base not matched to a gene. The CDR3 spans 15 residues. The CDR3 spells CASSPSGGSYNEQFF. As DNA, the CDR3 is TGTGCCAGCAGCCCTAGCGGGGGGTCCTACAATGAGCAGTTCTTC.

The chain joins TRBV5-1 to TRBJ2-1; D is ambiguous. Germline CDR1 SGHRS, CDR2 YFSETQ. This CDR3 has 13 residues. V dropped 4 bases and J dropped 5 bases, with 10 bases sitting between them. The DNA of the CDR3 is TGCGCCAGCAGCAGAGGAAGGAACAATGAGCAGTTCTTC. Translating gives CASSRGRNNEQFF.

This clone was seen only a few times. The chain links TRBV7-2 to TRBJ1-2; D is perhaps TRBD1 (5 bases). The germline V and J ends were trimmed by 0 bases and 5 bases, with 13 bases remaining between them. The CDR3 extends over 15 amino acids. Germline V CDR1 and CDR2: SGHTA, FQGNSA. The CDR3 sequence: CASSLAEGLVYGYTF. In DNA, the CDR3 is TGTGCCAGCAGCTTAGCGGAGGGACTGGTGTATGGCTACACCTTC.

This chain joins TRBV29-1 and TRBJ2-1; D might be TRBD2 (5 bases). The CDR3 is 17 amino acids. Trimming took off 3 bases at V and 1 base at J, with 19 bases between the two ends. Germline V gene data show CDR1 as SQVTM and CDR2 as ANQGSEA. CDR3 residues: CSVESLVPSGSYNEQFF. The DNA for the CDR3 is TGCAGCGTTGAGTCTCTAGTCCCTTCGGGGTCCTACAATGAGCAGTTCTTC.

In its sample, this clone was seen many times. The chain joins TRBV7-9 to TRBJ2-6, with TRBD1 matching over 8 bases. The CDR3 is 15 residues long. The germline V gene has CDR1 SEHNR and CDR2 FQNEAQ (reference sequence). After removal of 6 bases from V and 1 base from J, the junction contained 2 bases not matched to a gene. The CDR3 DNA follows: TGTGCCAGCAGACGGACAGGGTCTGGGGCCAACGTCCTGACTTTC. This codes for CASRRTGSGANVLTF.

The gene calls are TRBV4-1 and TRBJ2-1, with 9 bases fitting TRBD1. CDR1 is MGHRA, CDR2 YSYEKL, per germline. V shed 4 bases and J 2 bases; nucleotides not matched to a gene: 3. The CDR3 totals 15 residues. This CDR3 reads CASSRGQGPYNEQFF. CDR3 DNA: TGCGCCAGCAGCCGGGGACAGGGCCCCTACAATGAGCAGTTCTTC.

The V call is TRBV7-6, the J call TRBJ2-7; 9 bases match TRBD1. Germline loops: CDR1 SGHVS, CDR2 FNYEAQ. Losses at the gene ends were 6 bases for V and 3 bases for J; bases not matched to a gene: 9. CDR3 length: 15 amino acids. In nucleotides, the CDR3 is TGTGCCAGCAGTCGCGGGGACAGGGTTTACTACGAGCAGTACTTC. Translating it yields CASSRGDRVYYEQYF.

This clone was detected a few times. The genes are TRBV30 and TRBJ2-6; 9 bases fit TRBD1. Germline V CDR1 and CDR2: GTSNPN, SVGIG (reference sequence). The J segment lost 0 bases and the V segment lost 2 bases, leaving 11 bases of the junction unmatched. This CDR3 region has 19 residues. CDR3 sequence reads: CAWSRTGTGRLSGANVLTF. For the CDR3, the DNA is TGTGCCTGGAGTCGAACCGGGACAGGGCGCCTCTCTGGGGCCAACGTCCTGACTTTC.

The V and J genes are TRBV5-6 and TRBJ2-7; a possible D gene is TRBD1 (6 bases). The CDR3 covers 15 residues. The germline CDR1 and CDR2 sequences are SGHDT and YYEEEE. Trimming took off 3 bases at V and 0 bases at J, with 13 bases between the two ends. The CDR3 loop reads CASSSGTRSSYEQYF. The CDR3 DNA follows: TGTGCCAGCAGCTCCGGGACAAGAAGCTCCTACGAGCAGTACTTC. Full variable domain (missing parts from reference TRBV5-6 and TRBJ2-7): DAGVTQSPTHLIKTRGQQVTLRCSPKSGHDTVSWYQQALGQGPQFIFQYYEEEERQRGNFPDRFSGHQFPNYSSELNVNALLLGDSALYLCASSSGTRSSYEQYFGPGTRLTVT.

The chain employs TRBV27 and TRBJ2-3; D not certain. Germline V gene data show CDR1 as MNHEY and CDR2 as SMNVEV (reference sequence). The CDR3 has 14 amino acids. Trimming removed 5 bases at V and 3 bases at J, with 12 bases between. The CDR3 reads CASSTDRSTDTQYF. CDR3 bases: TGTGCCAGCAGTACGGACCGGTCAACAGATACGCAGTATTTT.